These T cell receptor beta chains were read from a single sample in a study of neurological immune-mediated disorders. TCRdb passed the 5' RACE reads through MiXCR, listing each CDR3 protein once. The sample lists 20,000 to 30,000 distinct CDR3 sequences, 13% occurring once. What was sequenced was PBMCs. Source of these receptors: a woman aged 40 to 50 with HTLV-1-associated myelopathy (HAM/TSP). Both conserved end residues are part of each CDR3. A D gene is named only where the DNA matches it firmly. The size entry is marked missing in some rows and otherwise reads once, few, many or a size class.

clone_size,v_call,j_call,d_call,cdr3_nt,cdr3_aa
many,TRBV11-2,TRBJ2-1,-,TGTGCCAGCAGCTTAGAGGCCGGAGGTGAGCAGTTCTTC,CASSLEAGGEQFF
many,TRBV11-2,TRBJ1-5,-,TGTGCCAGACAGAGGTTGGGGAGGGGTCAGCCCCAGCATTTT,CARQRLGRGQPQHF
-,TRBV7-2,TRBJ2-5,TRBD2,TGTGCCAGCAGCCCGAGGGCTAGCGGGGGGGCAGAGAACCAGTACTTC,CASSPRASGGAENQYF
medium-sized,TRBV20-1,TRBJ1-5,-,TGCAGTGCTATCGACAGGACGAGCAATCAGCCCCAGCATTTT,CSAIDRTSNQPQHF
many,TRBV20-1,TRBJ1-3,-,TGCAGTGCTAGAGATAAGCGGGCGGAAAACTCTGGAAACACCATATATTTT,CSARDKRAENSGNTIYF
many,TRBV12-3/TRBV12-4,TRBJ2-5,-,TGTGCCAGCAGTCAAAGTTCGGGAGAGACCCAGTACTTC,CASSQSSGETQYF
many,TRBV4-2,TRBJ1-2,-,TGTGCCAGCAGCCAAGGGGGGCCGGGTTTCTATGGCTACACCTTC,CASSQGGPGFYGYTF
many,TRBV20-1,TRBJ2-1,-,TGCAGTGCTAGAGATAGCGGCGGGGACGGCTACAATGAGCAGTTCTTC,CSARDSGGDGYNEQFF
once,TRBV12-3/TRBV12-4,TRBJ1-1,-,TGTGCCAGCAGTTCCAGCGGGGGGGGAAACACTGAAGCTTTCTTT,CASSSSGGGNTEAFF
many,TRBV7-9,TRBJ2-3,-,TGTGCCAGCAAAGTGGATTTCACAGATACGCAGTATTTT,CASKVDFTDTQYF
-,TRBV5-1,TRBJ1-5,-,TGCGCCAGCAGCTTCGACAGCTATAGAAATCAGCACCAGCATTTT,CASSFDSYRNQHQHF
many,TRBV20-1,TRBJ2-6,TRBD2,TGCAGTGCTAGCATTGGCGGGGGGGTTGCTGGGGCCAACGTCCTGACTTTC,CSASIGGGVAGANVLTF
many,TRBV11-2,TRBJ2-7,-,TGTGCCAGCAGCTTAGGAGGGGGTAATGGCGAGCAGTACTTC,CASSLGGGNGEQYF
-,TRBV20-1,TRBJ2-3,TRBD2,TGCAGTGCTAGAGATGATGGGCTAGCGGGGGGGCCAGGTACAGATACGCAGTATTTT,CSARDDGLAGGPGTDTQYF
many,TRBV6-6,TRBJ2-5,TRBD1,TGTGCCAGCAGGGCGGGACAGGGGCCAGCGGAGACCCAGTACTTC,CASRAGQGPAETQYF
medium-sized,TRBV20-1,TRBJ2-5,-,TGCAGTGCTAGAGATCGGGAGTACCAAGAGACCCAGTACTTC,CSARDREYQETQYF
many,TRBV5-1,TRBJ1-1,-,TGCGCCAGCAGCTTCCGAGGGATGGACACTGAAGCTTTCTTT,CASSFRGMDTEAFF
many,TRBV5-1,TRBJ2-4,TRBD2,TGCGCCAGCAGCTTGGGAGCGGGGGTAGCCAAAAACATTCAGTACTTC,CASSLGAGVAKNIQYF
many,TRBV10-3,TRBJ1-2,-,TGTGCCTCAGGAGGGAGACAAGGCGGTACCTATGGCTACACCTTC,CASGGRQGGTYGYTF